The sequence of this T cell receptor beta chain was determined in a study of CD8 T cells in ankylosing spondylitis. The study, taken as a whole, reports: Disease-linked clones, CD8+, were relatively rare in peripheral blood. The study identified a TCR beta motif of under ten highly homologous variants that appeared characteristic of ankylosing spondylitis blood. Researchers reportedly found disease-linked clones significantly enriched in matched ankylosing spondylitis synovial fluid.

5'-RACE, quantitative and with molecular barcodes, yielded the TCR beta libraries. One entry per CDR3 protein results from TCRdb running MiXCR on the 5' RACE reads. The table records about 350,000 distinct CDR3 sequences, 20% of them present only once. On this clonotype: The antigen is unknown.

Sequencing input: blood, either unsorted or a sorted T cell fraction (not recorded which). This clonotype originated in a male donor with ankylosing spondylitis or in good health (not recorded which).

The CDR3 bases are TGTGCCACCAGCAGAGATTTAGGGGTAAATGAGCAGTTCTTC. Its protein product is CATSRDLGVNEQFF. The chain joins TRBV15 to TRBJ2-1, with D perhaps matching TRBD1 (5 bases). The CDR3 is 14 residues long. The V gene lost 0 bases and the J gene lost 7 bases, with 10 bases spanning the gap. Germline V gene lookup returns CDR1 LNHNV and CDR2 YYDKDF (reference sequence).